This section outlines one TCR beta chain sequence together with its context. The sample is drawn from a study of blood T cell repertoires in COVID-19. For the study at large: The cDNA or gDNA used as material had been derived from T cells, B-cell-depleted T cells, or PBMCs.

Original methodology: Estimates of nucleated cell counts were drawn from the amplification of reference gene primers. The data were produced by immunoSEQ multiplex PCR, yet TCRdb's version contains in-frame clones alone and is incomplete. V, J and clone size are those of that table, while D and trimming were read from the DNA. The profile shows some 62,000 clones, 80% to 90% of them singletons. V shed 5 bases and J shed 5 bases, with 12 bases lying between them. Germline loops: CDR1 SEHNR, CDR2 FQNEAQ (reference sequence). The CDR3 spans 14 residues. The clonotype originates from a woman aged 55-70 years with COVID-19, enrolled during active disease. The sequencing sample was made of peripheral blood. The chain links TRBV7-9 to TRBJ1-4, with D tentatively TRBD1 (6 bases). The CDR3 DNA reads TGTGCCAGCAGCAAAGGACAGCTAAATGAAAAACTGTTTTTT. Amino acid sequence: CASSKGQLNEKLFF.